The entry that follows covers one T cell receptor beta chain sequence. Its antigen is still unknown. The sample originates from a study of beta chain features in type 1 diabetes. The study's findings and limits: Across all four CD4+ subsets, people with type 1 diabetes showed modestly shorter TCRB CDR3s.

Germline V CDR1 and CDR2: SGHRS, YFSETQ. V gave up 3 bases and J gave up 1 base, with 10 bases separating them. This CDR3 spans 14 amino acids. Expressed TCRB transcripts were sequenced after all isolated RNA was converted to cDNA. Produced via immunoSEQ multiplex PCR; TCRdb's table is partial and in-frame only. The sample records around 600,000 clones, around 12% being singletons. The sequence came from a man aged 30-40 years with type 1 diabetes. The chain couples TRBV5-1 to TRBJ2-5; a possible D gene is TRBD1 (5 bases). Input material: naive CD4+ T cells from blood. The CDR3 DNA follows: TGCGCCAGCAGCTCCAGGGCCTTCCAAGAGACCCAGTACTTC. Translation: CASSSRAFQETQYF.